Shown below are 24 T cell receptor beta chains from a single sample sequenced in a study of cytomegalovirus exposure and HLA in healthy donors. Use of 60 Vbeta and 13 Jbeta primers characterized the PCR. Only in-frame clones appear in the TCRdb table, and some are missing; sequencing was by immunoSEQ multiplex PCR. The sample includes over 200,000 clones, approximately 70% of them seen just once. Sequencing used PBMCs. Receptors originate from a man aged 40-49 years in good health and CMV-seropositive.

This chain links TRBV10-3 with TRBJ1-5, with 8 bases aligning to TRBD1. Per the germline V gene, CDR1 is ENHRY and CDR2 is SYGVKD. This CDR3 is built from 14 residues. The V and J ends lost 3 bases and 6 bases, in that order; junction bases with no gene match: 4. As DNA, the CDR3 is TGTGCCATCAGTGAAGGACAGGGAGGTCAGCCCCAGCATTTT. Protein product: CAISEGQGGQPQHF.

The J gene is TRBJ1-6, the V gene TRBV7-9, with D tentatively TRBD1 (5 bases). CDR1 and CDR2 (germline): SEHNR, FQNEAQ (reference sequence). V was clipped by 5 bases and J by 3 bases, with 11 bases between them. CDR3 length: 15 amino acids. In nucleotides, the CDR3 is TGTGCCAGCAGCATATCGACAGACTATAATTCACCCCTCCACTTT. This encodes CASSISTDYNSPLHF.

A few counts support this clone. The chain couples TRBV19 to TRBJ2-4, with a weak D call TRBD2 (10 bases). The CDR3 spans 18 residues. Per the germline V gene, CDR1 is LNHDA and CDR2 is SQIVND (reference sequence). The CDR3: CTGQGWIAGGLAKNIQYF. The CDR3 bases are TGTACGGGACAGGGATGGATAGCGGGGGGACTAGCCAAAAACATTCAGTACTTC. Drawing the rest from reference TRBV19 and TRBJ2-4, the complete variable domain is DGGITQSPKYLFRKEGQNVTLSCEQNLNHDAMYWYRQDPGQGLRLIYYSQIVNDFQKGDIAEGYSVSREKKESFPLTVTSAQKNPTAFYLCTGQGWIAGGLAKNIQYFGAGTRLSVL.

This rearrangement joins TRBV7-6 to TRBJ2-5; 8 nucleotides agree with TRBD1. Germline V CDR1 and CDR2: SGHVS, FNYEAQ. After removal of 5 bases from V and 5 bases from J, the junction contained 10 bases not matched to a gene. The CDR3 loop spans 15 amino acids. CDR3 protein: CASSPQGQAGETQYF. In DNA, the CDR3 is TGTGCCAGCAGCCCCCAGGGACAGGCGGGGGAGACCCAGTACTTC. The variable domain in full, with the rest retrieved from reference TRBV7-6 and TRBJ2-5, is GAGVSQSPRYKVTKRGQDVALRCDPISGHVSLYWYRQALGQGPEFLTYFNYEAQQDKSGLPNDRFSAERPEGSISTLTIQRTEQRDSAMYRCASSPQGQAGETQYFGPGTRLLVL.

This chain joins TRBV2 and TRBJ2-7; D not certain. The CDR3 consists of 13 residues. Trimming took off 9 bases at V and 0 bases at J, with 12 bases between the two ends. Germline values: CDR1 SNHLY, CDR2 FYNNEI. The CDR3 spells CARRSAASYEQYF. The CDR3, as DNA: TGTGCCAGAAGGAGTGCAGCCTCCTACGAGCAGTACTTC. Based on the CDR3 plus reference TRBV2 and TRBJ2-7, the full variable domain is EPEVTQTPSHQVTQMGQEVILRCVPISNHLYFYWYRQILGQKVEFLVSFYNNEISEKSEIFDDQFSVERPDGSNFTLKIRSTKLEDSAMYFCARRSAASYEQYFGPGTRLTVT.

A few counts support this clone. V is TRBV7-2 and J is TRBJ2-5; the match to TRBD2 covers 12 bases. CDR1 SGHTA and CDR2 FQGNSA come from the germline V gene. This CDR3 is built from 16 residues. Germline trimming cut 2 bases from V and 7 bases from J; bases unmatched to any gene: 8. CDR3 sequence reads: CASSLTSGGPVGTQYF. DNA for the CDR3: TGTGCCAGCAGCTTAACTAGCGGGGGGCCGGTGGGGACCCAGTACTTC.

The chain employs TRBV5-4 and TRBJ2-2; 7 bases agree with TRBD1. The V gene end was trimmed by 2 bases and the J gene end by 8 bases; junction bases not matched to a gene: 6. The CDR3 loop spans 14 amino acids. The germline V gene encodes CDR1 SGHNT and CDR2 YYREEE (reference sequence). The CDR3 DNA sequence: TGTGCCAGCAGCTTCGGCCAGGGGGAAGGGGAGCTGTTTTTT. As protein: CASSFGQGEGELFF.

This chain joins TRBV6-1 and TRBJ1-6, with D unresolved. With 3 bases removed from V and 7 bases from J, the gap between germline ends came to 22 bases. Germline loops: CDR1 MNHNS, CDR2 SASEGT. The CDR3 runs 18 residues. CDR3: CASSEDDLFSSPNSPLHF. CDR3 in DNA: TGTGCCAGCAGTGAGGACGACCTTTTCTCTAGCCCCAATTCACCCCTCCACTTT.

This chain uses TRBV6-5 with TRBJ2-5; D unresolved. Trimming cost V 1 base and J 7 bases, with 4 bases left between them. The CDR3 has 11 amino acids. Germline V gene lookup returns CDR1 MNHEY and CDR2 SVGAGI. The CDR3 here is CASSYYGTQYF. The CDR3 DNA reads as TGTGCCAGCAGTTACTACGGGACCCAGTACTTC.

This chain connects TRBV27 to TRBJ2-1, with TRBD1 as a possible D gene (6 bases). This CDR3 has 15 residues. Germline V gene sequence: CDR1 MNHEY, CDR2 SMNVEV (reference sequence). Trimming removed 6 bases at V and 5 bases at J, with 17 bases between. Here the CDR3 DNA reads TGTGCCAGCAGCTTACAGGGAACGGTCAACAATGAGCAGTTCTTC. This gives the protein CASSLQGTVNNEQFF.

The V call is TRBV5-1, the J call TRBJ2-3; the D gene is possibly TRBD2 (5 bases). Germline V lookup: CDR1 SGHRS, CDR2 YFSETQ. This CDR3 region has 16 residues. Trimming stripped 1 base from V and 0 bases from J, with 12 bases between. DNA of the CDR3: TGCGCCAGCAGCTTGAAGACTACCTCTAGCACAGATACGCAGTATTTT. Translation: CASSLKTTSSTDTQYF.

V and J are TRBV7-7 and TRBJ2-5; 8 bases agree with TRBD1. Germline V gene sequence: CDR1 SSHAT, CDR2 FNYEAQ (reference sequence). This CDR3 is built from 15 residues. J gave up 4 bases and V 5 bases, and 9 bases lay outside the gene matches. CDR3 sequence reads: CASSVDRGPPETQYF. In DNA, the CDR3 is TGTGCCAGCAGCGTAGACAGGGGTCCCCCAGAGACCCAGTACTTC.

The gene calls are TRBV4-1 and TRBJ1-1; D is possibly TRBD1 (5 bases). V lost 2 bases and J lost 4, with 14 bases in between. This CDR3 is built from 15 residues. Germline CDR1 and CDR2: MGHRA and YSYEKL. The CDR3 sequence is CASSQSGGSGTEAFF. The CDR3 DNA reads TGCGCCAGCAGCCAATCGGGGGGTAGTGGCACTGAAGCTTTCTTT.

The chain uses TRBV7-3 and TRBJ1-6; D is undetermined. Trimming removed 2 bases at V and 7 bases at J, with 12 bases between. This CDR3 contains 15 residues. The germline CDR1 and CDR2 sequences are SGHTA and FQGTGA. In nucleotides, the CDR3 is TGTGCCAGCAGCTTAGGGCCAGCAGGAAATTCACCCCTCCACTTT. Protein sequence: CASSLGPAGNSPLHF.

This chain uses TRBV11-2 with TRBJ1-2, with 7 bases aligning to TRBD1. Germline-derived CDR1 and CDR2 are SGHAT and FQNNGV. The trim removed 5 bases at V and 5 bases at J, leaving 5 bases unmatched. CDR3 length: 13 residues. Written as DNA, the CDR3 is TGTGCCAGCAGCCCAGGGGGAAGGTATGGCTACACCTTC. Translated: CASSPGGRYGYTF.

The chain has TRBV11-2 and TRBJ2-1; 7 nucleotides agree with TRBD2. The CDR3 is 13 amino acids. V gave up 3 bases and J gave up 8 bases; unmatched junction bases: 4. Germline loops: CDR1 SGHAT, CDR2 FQNNGV. This CDR3 reads CASSFRLADEQFF. The CDR3 nucleotides read TGTGCCAGCAGCTTTCGACTAGCCGATGAGCAGTTCTTC.

The J gene is TRBJ2-5, the V gene TRBV29-1, with D unclear. This CDR3 region has 15 residues. V was trimmed by 4 bases and J by 0 bases, leaving 15 bases between them. Germline loops: CDR1 SQVTM, CDR2 ANQGSEA. The CDR3 spells CSVVFVDTYQETQYF. DNA for the CDR3: TGCAGCGTTGTCTTCGTAGACACGTACCAAGAGACCCAGTACTTC.

This chain uses TRBV27 with TRBJ2-1; D remains ambiguous. Trimming took 3 bases from V and 0 from J, leaving 6 bases between them. From germline, CDR1 is MNHEY and CDR2 SMNVEV (reference sequence). This CDR3 has 14 amino acids. CDR3 sequence (DNA): TGTGCCAGCAGTTTCCCTAGCTCCTACAATGAGCAGTTCTTC. This translates into CASSFPSSYNEQFF.

V and J are TRBV5-1 and TRBJ2-1; 12 bases line up with TRBD2. The CDR3 runs 17 residues. Germline loops: CDR1 SGHRS, CDR2 YFSETQ. V gave up 2 bases and J gave up 9 bases; unmatched junction bases: 12. CDR3 loop: CASSFGLTSGGKGEQFF. The CDR3, as DNA: TGCGCCAGCAGCTTTGGGCTTACTAGCGGGGGGAAGGGTGAGCAGTTCTTC.

The chain recombines TRBV2 with TRBJ1-6, with unresolved D. V was trimmed by 11 bases and J by 9 bases, leaving 20 bases between them. In germline, CDR1 is SNHLY, CDR2 FYNNEI. This CDR3 region has 14 residues. The CDR3 region has the DNA TGTGCCTCACGGCCTCCGCCTCCAGGTTCACCCCTCCACTTT. It encodes CASRPPPPGSPLHF. Combining the CDR3 with reference TRBV2 and TRBJ1-6 gives the whole variable domain EPEVTQTPSHQVTQMGQEVILRCVPISNHLYFYWYRQILGQKVEFLVSFYNNEISEKSEIFDDQFSVERPDGSNFTLKIRSTKLEDSAMYFCASRPPPPGSPLHFGNGTRLTVT.

V is TRBV27 and J is TRBJ1-2; D gene uncertain. Between the trimmed V and J ends, which lost 0 bases and 4 bases, there was a span of 12 bases. The CDR3 spans 15 residues. Germline CDR1 reads MNHEY; CDR2 reads SMNVEV (reference sequence). The CDR3 here is CASSLSEDLRYGYTF. CDR3 nucleotides: TGTGCCAGCAGTTTATCTGAGGATCTGCGCTATGGCTACACCTTC.

The chain uses TRBV5-6 and TRBJ2-5, with D perhaps TRBD1 (5 bases). The J call is doubtful: the DNA matches TRBJ2-7 better. CDR1 is SGHDT and CDR2 is YYEEEE in the germline V gene. CDR3 length: 14 residues. CDR3 DNA sequence: TGTGCCAGCAGCTTCCTCGACAGCTACTACGAGCAGTACTTC. This codes for CASSFLDSYYEQYF.

The chain is built from TRBV5-4 and TRBJ2-5; possible D gene TRBD2, 5 bases. This CDR3 has 14 amino acids. The germline V and J ends were trimmed by 4 bases and 2 bases, with 12 bases remaining between them. Germline loops: CDR1 SGHNT, CDR2 YYREEE (reference sequence). The CDR3 DNA follows: TGTGCCAGCAGCCCGCGGGTGGGGCAAGAGACCCAGTACTTC. It is translated as CASSPRVGQETQYF.

The rearrangement joins TRBV28 to TRBJ1-1; D is unresolved. V was pared by 3 bases and J by 6 bases, with 8 bases between. Germline CDR1 MDHEN, CDR2 SYDVKM. The CDR3 is 12 amino acids. The CDR3 is CASSFGGSEAFF. The CDR3 DNA sequence: TGTGCCAGCAGTTTCGGCGGCTCTGAAGCTTTCTTT.